The 7 T cell receptor beta chains in this list originate from one sample, sequenced in a study of PD-1 blockade in classical Hodgkin lymphoma. Clones were read by immunoSEQ multiplex PCR, and TCRdb kept only the in-frame ones, dropping some. The data hold tens of thousands of clones, with roughly nine tenths observed a single time. Time point given: newly diagnosed, previously untreated cHL patient sample. It was by magnetic negative selection that CD4+ T cells were purified from thawed PBMCs. Sequenced: CD4+ T cells from blood. These receptors were obtained from a human donor with classical Hodgkin lymphoma.

The genes are TRBV6-4 and TRBJ1-6; unclear D gene. The CDR3 is 14 residues long. The germline gives CDR1 MRHNA, CDR2 SNTAGT. The V and J ends lost 2 bases and 10 bases respectively, with 12 bases between them. CDR3 sequence reads: CASSDIPGGSPLHF. The CDR3 region has the DNA TGTGCCAGCAGTGACATCCCTGGCGGCTCACCCCTCCACTTT.

This chain joins TRBV12-1 and TRBJ2-7; no DNA check was done on the table's D call, TRBD2. TRBV12-1 represents a pseudogene. This CDR3 comprises 16 residues. In DNA, the CDR3 is TGTGCCAGCAGCCCAGCCGGGACTAGCCGCCTCTACGAGCAGTACGTC. Translating gives CASSPAGTSRLYEQYV.

The chain couples TRBV7-9 to TRBJ1-1, with no clear D. CDR1 and CDR2 from the germline V gene are SEHNR and FQNEAQ (reference sequence). The V end was cut by 6 bases, the J end by 1 base, with 15 bases between. CDR3 length: 15 amino acids. The CDR3 DNA reads as TGTGCCAGCAGTACCACAGCGATCAGGAACACTGAAGCTTTCTTT. It translates to CASSTTAIRNTEAFF.

The chain carries TRBV5-4 and TRBJ2-7, with 7 bases fitting TRBD1. The CDR3 loop spans 16 amino acids. Per germline, CDR1 SGHNT and CDR2 YYREEE (reference sequence). The J segment lost 4 bases and the V segment lost 2 bases, leaving 12 bases of the junction unmatched. DNA for the CDR3: TGTGCCAGCAGCTTATCCCGGGACAGTTCCTTTTACGAGCAGTACGTC. Translated, it gives CASSLSRDSSFYEQYV.

The chain employs TRBV5-4 and TRBJ2-1; 7 nucleotides align to TRBD1. The CDR3 is 17 amino acids. The V gene's germline CDR1 is SGHNT and CDR2 YYREEE (reference sequence). The junction had 15 bases not matched to a gene; V was cut back by 3 bases and J by 6 bases. Written as DNA, the CDR3 is TGTGCCAGCAGCTCCTTGAGTGGGACAGCGGATTTCAATGAGCAGTTCTTC. This gives the protein CASSSLSGTADFNEQFF.

CDR3 DNA sequence: TGTGCCAGCAGCTTAAACCGGCTAGCGCAAGAGACCCAGTACTTC. It translates to CASSLNRLAQETQYF. This rearrangement joins TRBV7-2 to TRBJ2-5, with TRBD2 as a possible D gene (6 bases). Trimming removed 2 bases from V and 2 bases from J, with 12 bases in between. The CDR3 runs 15 residues. Looked up from germline, CDR1 is SGHTA and CDR2 is FQGNSA.

V is TRBV6-1 and J is TRBJ1-5; the D gene is possibly TRBD1 (5 bases). This CDR3 spans 14 amino acids. Trimming took 7 bases from V and 0 from J, leaving 10 bases between them. The V gene's germline CDR1 is MNHNS and CDR2 SASEGT. CDR3 loop: CASTSTVSNQPQHF. The CDR3 DNA is TGTGCCAGCACCTCGACAGTTAGCAATCAGCCCCAGCATTTT.